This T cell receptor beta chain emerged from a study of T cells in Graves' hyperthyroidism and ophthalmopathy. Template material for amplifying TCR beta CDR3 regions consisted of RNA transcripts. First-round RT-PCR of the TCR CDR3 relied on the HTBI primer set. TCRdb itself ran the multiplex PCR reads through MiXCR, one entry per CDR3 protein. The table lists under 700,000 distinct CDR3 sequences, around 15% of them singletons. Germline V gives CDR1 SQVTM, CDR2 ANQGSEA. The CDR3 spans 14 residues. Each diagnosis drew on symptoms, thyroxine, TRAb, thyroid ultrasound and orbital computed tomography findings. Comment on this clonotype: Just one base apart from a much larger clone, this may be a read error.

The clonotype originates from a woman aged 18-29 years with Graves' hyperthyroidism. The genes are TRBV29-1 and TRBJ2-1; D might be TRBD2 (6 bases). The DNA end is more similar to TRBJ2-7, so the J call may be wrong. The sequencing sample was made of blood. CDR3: CSVEPGSSYNEQYF. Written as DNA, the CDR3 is TGCAGCGTTGAACCCGGGAGCTCCTACAATGAGCAGTACTTC.